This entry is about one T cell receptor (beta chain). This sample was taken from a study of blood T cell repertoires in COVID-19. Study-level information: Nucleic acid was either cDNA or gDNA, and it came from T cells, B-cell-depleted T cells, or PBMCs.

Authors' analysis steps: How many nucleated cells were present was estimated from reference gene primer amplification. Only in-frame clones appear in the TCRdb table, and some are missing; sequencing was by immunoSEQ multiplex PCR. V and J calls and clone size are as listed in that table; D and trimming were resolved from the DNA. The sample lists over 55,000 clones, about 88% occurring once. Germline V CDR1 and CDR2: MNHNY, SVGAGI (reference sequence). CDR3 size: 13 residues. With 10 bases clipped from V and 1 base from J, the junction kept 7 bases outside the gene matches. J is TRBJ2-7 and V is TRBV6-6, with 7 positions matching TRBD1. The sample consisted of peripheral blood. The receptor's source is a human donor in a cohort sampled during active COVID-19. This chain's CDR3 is CATNRGESYEQYF. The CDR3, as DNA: TGTGCCACCAACAGGGGAGAATCCTACGAGCAGTACTTC.